Described below is a single T cell receptor beta chain sequence and its context. What it binds is not known. These data originate in a study of type 1 regulatory T cells. Study-wide background: An in vitro protocol generated T-allo10, a Tr1-enriched, alloantigen-specific CD4 T cell product.

Trimming cost V 0 bases and J 0 bases, with 15 bases left between them. Looked up from germline, CDR1 is MNHEY and CDR2 is SMNVEV (reference sequence). CDR3 size: 17 residues. TCRdb fed the reads into MiXCR, producing one record per CDR3 protein. This table holds fewer than 25,000 distinct CDR3 sequences, roughly 50% found once. Source material: cultured T cells, either the whole culture or a sorted T cell fraction (not recorded which). The chain couples TRBV27 to TRBJ2-7; D may be TRBD1 or TRBD2 (5 bases each). The receptor was isolated from a human donor in good health. The CDR3 region is CASSLSGGDVGSYEQYF. The CDR3 DNA reads as TGTGCCAGCAGTTTATCAGGTGGGGACGTGGGCTCCTACGAGCAGTACTTC.